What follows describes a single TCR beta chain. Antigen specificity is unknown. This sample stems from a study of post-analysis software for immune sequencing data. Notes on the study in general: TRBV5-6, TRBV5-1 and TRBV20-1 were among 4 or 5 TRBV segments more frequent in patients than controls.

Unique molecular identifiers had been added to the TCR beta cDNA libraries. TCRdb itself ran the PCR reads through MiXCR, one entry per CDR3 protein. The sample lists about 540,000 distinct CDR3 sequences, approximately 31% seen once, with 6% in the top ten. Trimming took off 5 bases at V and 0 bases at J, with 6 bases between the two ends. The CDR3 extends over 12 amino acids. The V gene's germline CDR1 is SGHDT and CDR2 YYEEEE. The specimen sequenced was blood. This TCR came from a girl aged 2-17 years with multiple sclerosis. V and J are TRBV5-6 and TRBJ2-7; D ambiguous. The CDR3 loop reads CASRYASYEQYF. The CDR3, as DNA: TGTGCCAGCAGATATGCCTCCTACGAGCAGTACTTC.